The 17 T cell receptor beta chains below come from one sample, sequenced in a study of blood T cell repertoires in COVID-19. Clones were read by immunoSEQ multiplex PCR, and TCRdb kept only the in-frame ones, dropping some. The table shows over 55,000 clones, with over 70% occurring only once. What was sequenced was peripheral blood. These receptors were taken from a man aged 45-60 years with active COVID-19.

J is TRBJ2-1 and V is TRBV5-8; 11 nucleotides agree with TRBD2. CDR3 size: 15 residues. The germline V gene encodes CDR1 SGHTS and CDR2 YDEGEE. J was trimmed by 9 bases and V by 4 bases; bases with no gene match: 9. The CDR3 reads CASSGRLAGNSEQFF. DNA of the CDR3: TGTGCCAGCAGCGGGCGACTAGCGGGAAATTCTGAGCAGTTCTTC.

J is TRBJ2-5 and V is TRBV2; 7 positions agree with TRBD2. V shed 6 bases, J shed 5 bases, and the junction held 3 bases outside the gene matches. CDR3 length equals 12 residues. Germline loops: CDR1 SNHLY, CDR2 FYNNEI. CDR3 residues: CASSWEGETQYF. In nucleotides, the CDR3 is TGTGCCAGCAGCTGGGAGGGGGAGACCCAGTACTTC.

V usage is TRBV7-2 and J usage is TRBJ1-1; D gene uncertain. Between the trimmed V and J ends, which lost 0 bases and 4 bases, there was a span of 9 bases. This CDR3 is built from 14 residues. CDR1 is SGHTA, CDR2 FQGNSA, per germline. CDR3 DNA sequence: TGTGCCAGCAGCTTAGCGCGGGTGAGCACTGAAGCTTTCTTT. It is translated as CASSLARVSTEAFF.

The chain has TRBV24-1 and TRBJ2-5; TRBD1 agrees at 8 bases. The germline gives CDR1 KGHDR, CDR2 SFDVKD. This CDR3 is built from 16 residues. V was clipped by 0 bases and J by 4 bases; unmatched bases: 6. The CDR3 DNA sequence: TGTGCCACCAGTGATTTGCCCGGACAGGGTGTAGAGACCCAGTACTTC. Its translation is CATSDLPGQGVETQYF.

About this clone: At one end, the junction sequence differs from germline, possibly due to a read error. The chain has TRBV6-5 and TRBJ2-5, with 12 bases fitting TRBD2. This CDR3 is built from 16 residues. Germline CDR1 MNHEY, CDR2 SVGAGI. The CDR3 protein is CASSYSTSGGPEAQYF. As DNA, the CDR3 is TGTGCCAGCAGTTACTCGACTAGCGGGGGCCCAGAGGCCCAGTACTTC.

This chain joins TRBV6-2 or TRBV6-3 and TRBJ2-1; TRBD2 might be the D (5 bases). This CDR3 is 15 amino acids long. Germline CDR1 MNHEY, CDR2 SVGEGT. The ends were cut back, 2 bases at V and 4 bases at J, with 12 bases in the middle. CDR3 bases: TGTGCCAGCAGTTACAGACCCGGGGTTTACAATGAGCAGTTCTTC. Translating it yields CASSYRPGVYNEQFF.

J is TRBJ2-7 and V is TRBV6-1; possible D gene TRBD2, 5 bases. The CDR3 covers 16 residues. V shed 0 bases and J shed 7 bases, with 19 bases lying between them. Germline V gene sequence: CDR1 MNHNS, CDR2 SASEGT. The CDR3 DNA follows: TGTGCCAGCAGTGAAGCGGGGTCTTCGGGGATTAGGGAGCAGTACTTC. Protein sequence: CASSEAGSSGIREQYF.

The rearrangement joins TRBV5-1 to TRBJ1-6; 7 bases line up with TRBD1. The CDR3 runs 15 residues. The ends lost 0 bases at V and 7 bases at J; junction bases unmatched: 4. Germline V CDR1 and CDR2: SGHRS, YFSETQ. The CDR3 spells CASSLATGRNSPLHF. The CDR3 bases are TGCGCCAGCAGCTTGGCGACAGGGCGGAATTCACCCCTCCACTTT.

The chain joins TRBV28 to TRBJ2-3; D not resolved. The V gene's germline CDR1 is MDHEN and CDR2 SYDVKM. This CDR3 is 17 amino acids long. V was cut by 8 bases and J by 1 base, with 22 bases left in between. The CDR3 sequence: CASPPTGRLRRTDTQYF. DNA of the CDR3: TGTGCCAGCCCCCCCACGGGTCGACTGCGTCGCACAGATACGCAGTATTTT.

The chain couples TRBV27 to TRBJ2-1; 12 bases line up with TRBD1. In germline, CDR1 is MNHEY, CDR2 SMNVEV (reference sequence). V lost 1 base and J lost 5; bases outside the gene matches: 3. The CDR3 covers 16 residues. The CDR3 here is CASSLFGTGGHNEQFF. For the CDR3, the DNA is TGTGCCAGCAGTTTATTTGGGACAGGGGGCCACAATGAGCAGTTCTTC.

As DNA, the CDR3 is TGTGCCACCGCCGGAGGGAAGGGACAGGGCGGATCCTACGAGCAGTACTTC. Translated, it gives CATAGGKGQGGSYEQYF. The chain recombines TRBV24-1 with TRBJ2-7, with TRBD1 identical over 9 bases. The CDR3 runs to 17 residues. CDR1 is KGHDR, CDR2 SFDVKD, per germline. Trimming at V came to 9 bases and at J to 1 base, leaving 15 bases not matched to a gene.

The chain uses TRBV15 and TRBJ1-6; possible D gene TRBD1, 5 bases. V lost 2 bases, J lost 7 bases, and 12 bases lay in between. Germline V gives CDR1 LNHNV, CDR2 YYDKDF (reference sequence). The CDR3 runs to 15 residues. The CDR3 reads CATSRLDRQNSPLHF. CDR3 sequence (DNA): TGTGCCACCAGCAGACTGGACCGACAGAATTCACCCCTCCACTTT.

The chain couples TRBV28 to TRBJ1-2; TRBD1 matches at 10 bases. With 6 bases clipped from V and 8 bases from J, the junction kept 6 bases outside the gene matches. The CDR3 sequence is 13 residues long. In germline, CDR1 is MDHEN, CDR2 SYDVKM. The DNA of the CDR3 is TGTGCCAGCAGGCAGACAGGGGGCTTCGGCTACACCTTC. Residues: CASRQTGGFGYTF.

This chain connects TRBV5-1 to TRBJ2-1; 9 positions match TRBD2. Germline V gene data show CDR1 as SGHRS and CDR2 as YFSETQ. V lost 4 bases to trimming and J lost 9 bases; unmatched junction nucleotides: 20. This CDR3 contains 18 residues. The CDR3 sequence: CASSPQANGGRVKGEQFF. CDR3 bases: TGCGCCAGCAGCCCCCAGGCCAACGGCGGGAGGGTGAAGGGTGAGCAGTTCTTC. Full variable domain (rest looked up from reference TRBV5-1 and TRBJ2-1): KAGVTQTPRYLIKTRGQQVTLSCSPISGHRSVSWYQQTPGQGLQFLFEYFSETQRNKGNFPGRFSGRQFSNSRSEMNVSTLELGDSALYLCASSPQANGGRVKGEQFFGPGTRLTVL.

The gene calls are TRBV9 and TRBJ2-4; 7 bases agree with TRBD1. The CDR3 covers 15 residues. The V gene end was trimmed by 3 bases and the J gene end by 2 bases; junction bases not matched to a gene: 5. CDR1 and CDR2 (germline): SGDLS, YYNGEE. The CDR3 reads CASSARQGPKNIQYF. CDR3 DNA: TGTGCCAGCAGCGCCCGACAGGGCCCCAAAAACATTCAGTACTTC.

The chain couples TRBV6-5 to TRBJ1-1; 7 bases match TRBD1. With V trimmed by 5 bases and J by 3 bases, 9 bases remained unmatched. This CDR3 has 15 residues. Looked up from germline, CDR1 is MNHEY and CDR2 is SVGAGI. As DNA, the CDR3 is TGTGCCAGCAGTCCCTTGACAGGGCGTGACACTGAAGCTTTCTTT. Amino acids: CASSPLTGRDTEAFF.

This chain joins TRBV29-1 and TRBJ2-7, with TRBD1 as a possible D gene (5 bases). Trimming left V 4 bases short and J 4 bases short, with 14 bases between. Germline assignment: CDR1 SQVTM and CDR2 ANQGSEA. CDR3 size: 13 residues. The CDR3 here is CSVVDRVGYEQYF. For the CDR3, the DNA is TGCAGCGTTGTTGACAGAGTTGGGTACGAGCAGTACTTC.